This TCR beta chain comes out of a study of T-cell reconstitution after alpha-beta-depleted transplantation in children. The library targeted TCRbeta and was prepared with unique molecular identifiers. TCRdb called the PCR reads again in MiXCR, with one record for every CDR3 protein. The profile covers 350,000 to 400,000 distinct CDR3 sequences, with about 14% appearing a single time and 4.3% taken by the ten largest. This CDR3 spans 17 amino acids. In germline, CDR1 is SGHVS, CDR2 FQNEAQ. V lost 2 bases, J lost 6 bases, and 17 bases lay in between. This TCR derives from a human donor who donated a stem cell graft to a child with Fanconi anemia. The sequenced sample was PBMCs, obtained from the stem cell graft. The chain joins TRBV7-8 to TRBJ2-6; possibly TRBD2 for D (5 bases). The CDR3: CASSLIVRDEEANVLTF. The CDR3 coding sequence is TGTGCCAGCAGCTTAATTGTGAGGGATGAGGAGGCCAACGTCCTGACTTTC.